This record looks at one TCR beta chain sequence and its context. This entry is derived from a study of blood T cell repertoires in COVID-19. In the study overall: The samples span acute and convalescent COVID-19 from the United States, Italy and Spain.

Assay used: immunoSEQ multiplex PCR; TCRdb lists only in-frame clones, some missing. The sample includes over 90,000 clones, 81% of them seen just once. This TCR derives from a man aged 60 to 75 with acute or convalescent COVID-19. Sequencing was carried out using peripheral blood.

The CDR3 DNA sequence: TGTGCCAGCAGCGTAGAGGGGCAGGGTGGTCAGCCCCAGCATTTT. Residues: CASSVEGQGGQPQHF. The genes are TRBV9 and TRBJ1-5, with D possibly TRBD1 on 5 matching bases. The germline V gene encodes CDR1 SGDLS and CDR2 YYNGEE. Between the trimmed V and J ends, which lost 0 bases and 6 bases, there was a span of 13 bases. This CDR3 contains 15 residues.